This T cell receptor (beta chain) appears in the sequencing data of a study of CD8+ T cells in alopecia areata listed by TCRdb under 2018. Some background on the complete study: The treated patients, all with moderate-to-severe alopecia areata, were enrolled in an open-label pilot trial of oral tofacitinib given at 5 to 10 mg twice daily. Patients received tofacitinib for 6 to 18 months and were then followed off drug for 6 months to check for delayed response and recurrence. To study T cell clonal expansion in alopecia areata, the researchers applied high-throughput TCRbeta sequencing to both the C3H/HeJ mouse model and human patients. In humans, TCRbeta sequencing was performed on scalp tissue and on sorted CD4+ and CD8+ peripheral blood T cells from healthy controls and from patients with patchy or totalis/universalis alopecia areata. Biopsies were taken from tofacitinib-treated patients at baseline and at 4 and 24 weeks of treatment, and a later scalp biopsy was taken in several of the tofacitinib-treated patients. Clonality in the scalp was compared among normal scalp (n=4), patchy alopecia areata scalp (n=8), and alopecia totalis/universalis scalp (n=8). The RNA source kit depended on sample type: the PAXgene miRNA kit for fixed scalp, the miRNeasy kit for PBMCs, and the RNeasy kit for mouse skin. TCRbeta CDR3 regions were amplified by immunoSEQ multiplex PCR with 35 Vbeta forward and 13 Jbeta reverse primers. Here is what the overall study found, with its caveats: Shared TCR sequences between patients were less evident than in mice, which may be partly attributable to HLA diversity in the patient population. Resident alphabeta T cells in normal human skin are also sequenced, complicating scalp TCR repertoire analysis, unlike mouse skin dominated by gammadelta T cells. Higher clonality and more expanded CD8+ clones were observed in lesional scalp than in normal scalp, particularly in alopecia totalis/universalis, a finding suggestive of antigenic drive.

The germline V gene yields LGHNT for CDR1 and FRNRAP for CDR2. V and J lose 0 bases and 3 bases, and a span of 3 bases separates them. The CDR3 goes from the cysteine to the phenylalanine over 12 residues. Just the 36-base CDR3 DNA is kept, in frame starting at base 1. From alopecia areata patients, peripheral blood was collected along with lesional scalp punch biopsies. After PBMCs were isolated by density centrifugation and stained for CD3, CD4 and CD8, a FACSAria was used to sort CD4+ and CD8+ T cells. The library was built by means of the immunoSEQ multiplex PCR assay. RNA was extracted from all samples and reverse transcribed into cDNA, which served as template for TCR sequencing. First-strand cDNA was synthesized with SuperScript III using a 2:1 mix of oligo-dT and random hexamers. A synthetic immune receptor repertoire was used to assess amplification bias, and residual bias was removed computationally. The authors' analysis ran thus. Raw reads were preprocessed for error removal, and CDR3 was defined according to IMGT conventions as running from the conserved cysteine to phenylalanine. Clonality was calculated as 1 minus Shannon entropy normalized by log2 of the number of productive unique TCRs. Whether scalp clones were CD4 or CD8 was inferred by matching scalp TCRbeta sequences against CD4 and CD8 repertoires sorted from blood. TCRdb provides this immuneACCESS table in a form limited to in-frame rearrangements. Some clones are lacking; in checked studies, under half of them reflect an unresolved V gene, and why the rest are absent is not known. The D gene and trimming were derived from the DNA, and the V and J assignments and clone size from that table. The sample includes about 97,000 clones, with 35% to 45% observed a single time. The ten largest make up roughly 1.3% of the sample.

A remark on this clone: Its antigen target is currently unknown. It has no much larger one-base neighbor in the sample; base qualities were not kept.

This receptor was identified in a human donor with alopecia areata. The receptor chain draws on TRBV12-5 and TRBJ2-7; the D gene is unclear. Sequenced input: CD4+ T cells sorted from blood. The DNA is as follows: TGTGCTAGTGGTTTGGTGTACTACGAGCAGTACTTC. The resulting protein is CASGLVYYEQYF.